This TCR beta chain comes out of a study of CD8 T cells in Susac syndrome. The CDR3 loop spans 14 amino acids. Losses at the gene ends were 3 bases for V and 4 bases for J; bases not matched to a gene: 5. Germline CDR1 and CDR2: SGHDN and FVKESK. With random hexamers, reverse transcription was performed on roughly 0.45 to 1 ug of RNA. The authors amplified TCR beta CDR3 across 54 Vbeta and 13 Jbeta using immunoSEQ multiplex PCR. TCRdb redid the calling of the immunoSEQ multiplex PCR reads with MiXCR, one entry per CDR3 protein. Counted here are 100,000 to 150,000 distinct CDR3 sequences, 90% to 95% occurring once; the ten biggest clones make up around 0.2%.

The TCR was taken from a human donor with Susac syndrome. The source material was CD8+ T cells from PBMCs. This chain uses TRBV14 with TRBJ1-2; TRBD1 aligns across 7 bases. The CDR3 here is CASSQPGGGYGYTF. The CDR3 region has the DNA TGTGCCAGCAGCCAGCCAGGGGGAGGCTATGGCTACACCTTC.